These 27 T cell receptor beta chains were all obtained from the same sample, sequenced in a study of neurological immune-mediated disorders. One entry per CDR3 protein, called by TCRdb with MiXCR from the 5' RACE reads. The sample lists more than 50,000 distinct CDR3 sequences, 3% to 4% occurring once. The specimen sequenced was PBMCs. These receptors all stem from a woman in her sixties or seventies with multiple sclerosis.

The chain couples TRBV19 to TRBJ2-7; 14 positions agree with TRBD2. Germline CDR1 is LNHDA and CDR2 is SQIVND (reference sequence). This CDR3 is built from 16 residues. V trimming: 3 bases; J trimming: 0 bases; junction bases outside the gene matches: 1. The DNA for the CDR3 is TGTGCCAGTAGTATTGGGACTAGCGGGAGCTCCTACGAGCAGTACTTC. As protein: CASSIGTSGSSYEQYF.

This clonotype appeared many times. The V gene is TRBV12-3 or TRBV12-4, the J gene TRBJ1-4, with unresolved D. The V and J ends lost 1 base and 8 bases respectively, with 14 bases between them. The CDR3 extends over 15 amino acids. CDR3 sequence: CASSLGPGSGEKLFF. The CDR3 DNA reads TGTGCCAGCAGTTTAGGCCCGGGGTCGGGCGAAAAACTGTTTTTT.

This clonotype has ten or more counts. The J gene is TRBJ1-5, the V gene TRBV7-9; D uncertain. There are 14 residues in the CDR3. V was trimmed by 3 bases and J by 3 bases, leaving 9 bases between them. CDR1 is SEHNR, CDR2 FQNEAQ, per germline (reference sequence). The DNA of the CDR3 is TGTGCCAGCAGCTTGTCGACAATCAATCAGCCCCAGCATTTT. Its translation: CASSLSTINQPQHF.

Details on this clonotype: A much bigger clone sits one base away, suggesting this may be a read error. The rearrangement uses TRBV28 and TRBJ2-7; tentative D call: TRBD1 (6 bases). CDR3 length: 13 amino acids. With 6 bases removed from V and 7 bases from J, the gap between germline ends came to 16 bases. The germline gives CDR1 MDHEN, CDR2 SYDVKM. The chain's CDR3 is CASRTTGVQEQYF. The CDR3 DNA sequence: TGTGCCAGCAGAACGACAGGTGTCCAAGAGCAGTACTTC.

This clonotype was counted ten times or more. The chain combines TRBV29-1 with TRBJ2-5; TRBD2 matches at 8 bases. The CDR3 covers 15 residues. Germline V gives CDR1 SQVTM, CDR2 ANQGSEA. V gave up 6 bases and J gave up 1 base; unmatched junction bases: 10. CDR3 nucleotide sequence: TGCAGCGTCCGAAGGTCCGCGGGGGGCCAAGAGACCCAGTACTTC. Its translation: CSVRRSAGGQETQYF.

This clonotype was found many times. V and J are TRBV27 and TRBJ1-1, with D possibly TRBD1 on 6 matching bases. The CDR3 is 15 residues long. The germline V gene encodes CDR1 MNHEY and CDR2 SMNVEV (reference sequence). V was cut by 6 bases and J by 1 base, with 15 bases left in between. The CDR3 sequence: CASRFTGPSNTEAFF. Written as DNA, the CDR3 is TGTGCCAGCAGATTCACAGGGCCATCGAACACTGAAGCTTTCTTT.

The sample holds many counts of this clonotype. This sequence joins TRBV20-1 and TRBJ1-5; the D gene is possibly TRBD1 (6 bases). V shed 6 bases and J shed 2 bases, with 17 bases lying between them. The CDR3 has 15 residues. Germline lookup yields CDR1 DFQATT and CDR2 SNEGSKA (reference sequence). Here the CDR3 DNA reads TGCAGTGCCGCGAGCCGCCGGACAGGCAATCAGCCCCAGCATTTT. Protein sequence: CSAASRRTGNQPQHF.

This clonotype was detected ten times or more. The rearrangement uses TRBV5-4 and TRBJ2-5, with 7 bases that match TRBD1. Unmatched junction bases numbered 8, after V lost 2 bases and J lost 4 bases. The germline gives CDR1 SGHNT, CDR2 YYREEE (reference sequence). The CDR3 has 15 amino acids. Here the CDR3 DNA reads TGTGCCAGCAGCTTATCCGGGGCAGGGGGAGAGACCCAGTACTTC. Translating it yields CASSLSGAGGETQYF.

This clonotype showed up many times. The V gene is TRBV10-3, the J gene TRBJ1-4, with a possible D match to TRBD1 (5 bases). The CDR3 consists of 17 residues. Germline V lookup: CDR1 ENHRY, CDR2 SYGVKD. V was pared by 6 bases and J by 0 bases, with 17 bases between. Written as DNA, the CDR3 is TGTGCCATCAGAGACGGACGGGACCCTGCAACTAATGAAAAACTGTTTTTT. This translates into CAIRDGRDPATNEKLFF.

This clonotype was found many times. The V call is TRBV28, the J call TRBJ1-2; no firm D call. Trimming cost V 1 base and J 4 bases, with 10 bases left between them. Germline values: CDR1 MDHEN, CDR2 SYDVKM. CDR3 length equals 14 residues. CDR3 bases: TGTGCCAGCAGTTTATTGGGGAGGGTCTATGGCTACACCTTC. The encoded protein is CASSLLGRVYGYTF.

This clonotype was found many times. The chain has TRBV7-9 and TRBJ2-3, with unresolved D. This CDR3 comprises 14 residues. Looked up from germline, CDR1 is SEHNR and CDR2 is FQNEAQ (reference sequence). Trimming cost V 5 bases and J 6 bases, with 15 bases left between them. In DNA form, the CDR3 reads TGTGCCAGCAGCCAGGCTCTAGTCGCTGATACGCAGTATTTT. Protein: CASSQALVADTQYF.

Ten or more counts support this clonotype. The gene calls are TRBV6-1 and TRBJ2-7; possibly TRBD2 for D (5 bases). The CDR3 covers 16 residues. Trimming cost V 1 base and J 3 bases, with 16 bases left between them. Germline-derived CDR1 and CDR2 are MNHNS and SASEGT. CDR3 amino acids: CASSEGYGRADYEQYF. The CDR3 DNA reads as TGTGCCAGCAGTGAAGGGTATGGTAGAGCGGACTACGAGCAGTACTTC.

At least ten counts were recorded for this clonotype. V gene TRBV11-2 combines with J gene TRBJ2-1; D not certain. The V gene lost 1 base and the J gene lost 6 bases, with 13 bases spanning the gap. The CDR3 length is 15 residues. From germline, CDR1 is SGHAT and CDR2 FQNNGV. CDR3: CASSLVPLGVNEQFF. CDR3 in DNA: TGTGCCAGCAGCTTAGTTCCCTTGGGCGTCAATGAGCAGTTCTTC.

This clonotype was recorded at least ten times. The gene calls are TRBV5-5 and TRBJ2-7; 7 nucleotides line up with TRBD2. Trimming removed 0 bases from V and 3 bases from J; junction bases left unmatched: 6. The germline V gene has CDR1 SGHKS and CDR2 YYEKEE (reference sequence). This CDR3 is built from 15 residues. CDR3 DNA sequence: TGTGCCAGCAGCTTGGTCCCAGGGAGGGGCTACGAGCAGTACTTC. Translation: CASSLVPGRGYEQYF. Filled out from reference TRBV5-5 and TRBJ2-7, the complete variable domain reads DAGVTQSPTHLIKTRGQQVTLRCSPISGHKSVSWYQQVLGQGPQFIFQYYEKEERGRGNFPDRFSARQFPNYSSELNVNALLLGDSALYLCASSLVPGRGYEQYFGPGTRLTVT.

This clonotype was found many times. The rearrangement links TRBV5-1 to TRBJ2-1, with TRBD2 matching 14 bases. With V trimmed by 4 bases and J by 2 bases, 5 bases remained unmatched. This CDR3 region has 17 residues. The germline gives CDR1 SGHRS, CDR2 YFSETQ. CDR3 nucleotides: TGCGCCAGCAGCGCGGGACTAGCGGGAGCAACCTACAATGAGCAGTTCTTC. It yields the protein CASSAGLAGATYNEQFF.

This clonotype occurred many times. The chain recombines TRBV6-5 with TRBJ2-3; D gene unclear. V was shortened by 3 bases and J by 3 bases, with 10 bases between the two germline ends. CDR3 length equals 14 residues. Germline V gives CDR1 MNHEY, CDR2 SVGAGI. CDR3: CASSYRPSTDTQYF. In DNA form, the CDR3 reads TGTGCCAGCAGTTATAGACCTTCGACAGATACGCAGTATTTT.

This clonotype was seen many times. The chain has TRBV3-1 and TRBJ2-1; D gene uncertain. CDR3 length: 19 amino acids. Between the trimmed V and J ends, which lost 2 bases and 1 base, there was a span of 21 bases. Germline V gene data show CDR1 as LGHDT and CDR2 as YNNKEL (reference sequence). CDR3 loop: CASSQSFRRDKLSYNEQFF. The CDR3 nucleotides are TGTGCCAGCAGCCAATCGTTTCGCCGAGACAAACTTTCCTACAATGAGCAGTTCTTC.

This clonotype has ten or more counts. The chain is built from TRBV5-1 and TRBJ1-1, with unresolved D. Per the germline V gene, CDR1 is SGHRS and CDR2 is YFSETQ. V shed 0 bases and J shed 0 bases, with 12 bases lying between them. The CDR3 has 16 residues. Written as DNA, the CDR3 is TGCGCCAGCAGCTTGGCCGTGTCACACCTGAACACTGAAGCTTTCTTT. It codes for CASSLAVSHLNTEAFF.

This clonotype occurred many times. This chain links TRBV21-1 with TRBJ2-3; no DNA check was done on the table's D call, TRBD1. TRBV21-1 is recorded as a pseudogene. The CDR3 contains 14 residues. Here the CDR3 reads CASSRGPSTDTQYF. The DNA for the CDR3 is TGTGCCAGCAGCCGGGGGCCCAGCACAGATACGCAGTATTTT.

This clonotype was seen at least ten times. The CDR3 here is CASSSSGQARTQYF. CDR3 DNA sequence: TGCGCCAGCAGCTCCTCGGGACAGGCTCGGACCCAGTACTTC. The chain recombines TRBV5-1 with TRBJ2-5, with TRBD1 identical over 8 bases. The V and J ends lost 3 bases and 7 bases, in that order; junction bases with no gene match: 8. Germline V gives CDR1 SGHRS, CDR2 YFSETQ. The CDR3 loop spans 14 amino acids.

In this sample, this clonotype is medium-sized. This CDR3 is CASLWGGSTDTQYF. For the CDR3, the DNA is TGTGCCAGCTTATGGGGGGGCAGCACAGATACGCAGTATTTT. The rearrangement joins TRBV2 to TRBJ2-3, with a tentative D call TRBD2 (7 bases). Germline V gene lookup returns CDR1 SNHLY and CDR2 FYNNEI. CDR3 length: 14 residues. V dropped 8 bases and J dropped 0 bases, with 12 bases sitting between them.

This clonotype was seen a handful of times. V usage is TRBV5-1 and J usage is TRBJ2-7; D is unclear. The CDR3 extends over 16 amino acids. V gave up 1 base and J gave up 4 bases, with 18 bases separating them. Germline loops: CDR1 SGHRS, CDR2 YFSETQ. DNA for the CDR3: TGCGCCAGCAGCTTGTCTTCTGGGTCGTTAAGTTACGAGCAGTACTTC. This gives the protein CASSLSSGSLSYEQYF.

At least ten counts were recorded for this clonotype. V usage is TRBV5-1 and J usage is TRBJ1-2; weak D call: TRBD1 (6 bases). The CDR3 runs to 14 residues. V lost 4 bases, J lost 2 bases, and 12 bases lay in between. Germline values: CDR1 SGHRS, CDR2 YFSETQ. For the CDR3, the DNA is TGCGCCAGCAGCGACCAGGGGCAGAACTATGGCTACACCTTC. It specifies CASSDQGQNYGYTF.

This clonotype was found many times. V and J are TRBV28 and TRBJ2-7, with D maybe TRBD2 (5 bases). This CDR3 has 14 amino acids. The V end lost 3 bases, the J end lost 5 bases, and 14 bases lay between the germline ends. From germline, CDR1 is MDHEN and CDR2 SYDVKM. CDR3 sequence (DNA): TGTGCCAGCAGTTTCGTGGGAGTACTCGACGAGCAGTACTTC. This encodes CASSFVGVLDEQYF.

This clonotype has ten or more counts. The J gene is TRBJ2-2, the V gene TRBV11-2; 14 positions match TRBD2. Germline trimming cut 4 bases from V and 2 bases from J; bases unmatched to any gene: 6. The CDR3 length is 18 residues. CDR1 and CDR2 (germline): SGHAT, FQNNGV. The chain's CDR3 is CASSSGTSGGLNTGELFF. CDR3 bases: TGTGCCAGCAGCTCCGGGACTAGCGGGGGACTCAACACCGGGGAGCTGTTTTTT.

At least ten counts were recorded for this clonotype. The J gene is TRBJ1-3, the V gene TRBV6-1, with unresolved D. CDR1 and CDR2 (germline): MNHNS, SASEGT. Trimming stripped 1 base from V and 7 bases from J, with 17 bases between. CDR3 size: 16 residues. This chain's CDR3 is CASSEEQVVRWNTIYF. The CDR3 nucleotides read TGTGCCAGCAGTGAAGAGCAGGTCGTTCGGTGGAACACCATATATTTT.

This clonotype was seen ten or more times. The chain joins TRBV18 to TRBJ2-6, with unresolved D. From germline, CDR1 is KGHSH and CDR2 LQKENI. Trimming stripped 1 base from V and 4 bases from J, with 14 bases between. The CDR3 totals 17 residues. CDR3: CASSPRPELFGANVLTF. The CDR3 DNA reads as TGTGCCAGCTCACCACGGCCGGAGCTTTTCGGGGCCAACGTCCTGACTTTC. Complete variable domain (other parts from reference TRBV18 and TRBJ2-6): NAGVMQNPRHLVRRRGQEARLRCSPMKGHSHVYWYRQLPEEGLKFMVYLQKENIIDESGMPKERFSAEFPKEGPSILRIQQVVRGDSAAYFCASSPRPELFGANVLTFGAGSRLTVL.